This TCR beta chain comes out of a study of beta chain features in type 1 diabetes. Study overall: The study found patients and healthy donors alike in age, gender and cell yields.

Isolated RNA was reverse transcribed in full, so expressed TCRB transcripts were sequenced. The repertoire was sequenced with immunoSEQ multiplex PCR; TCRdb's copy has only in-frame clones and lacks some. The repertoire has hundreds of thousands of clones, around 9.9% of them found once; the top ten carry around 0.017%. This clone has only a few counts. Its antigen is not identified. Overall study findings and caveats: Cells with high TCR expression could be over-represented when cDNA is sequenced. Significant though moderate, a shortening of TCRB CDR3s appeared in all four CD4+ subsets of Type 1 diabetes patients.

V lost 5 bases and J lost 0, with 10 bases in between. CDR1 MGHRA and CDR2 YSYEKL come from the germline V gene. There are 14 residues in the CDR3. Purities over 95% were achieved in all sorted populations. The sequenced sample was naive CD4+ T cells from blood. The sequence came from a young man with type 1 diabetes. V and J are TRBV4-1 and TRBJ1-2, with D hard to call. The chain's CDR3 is CASSYATANYGYTF. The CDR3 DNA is TGCGCCAGCAGCTACGCAACGGCTAACTATGGCTACACCTTC.